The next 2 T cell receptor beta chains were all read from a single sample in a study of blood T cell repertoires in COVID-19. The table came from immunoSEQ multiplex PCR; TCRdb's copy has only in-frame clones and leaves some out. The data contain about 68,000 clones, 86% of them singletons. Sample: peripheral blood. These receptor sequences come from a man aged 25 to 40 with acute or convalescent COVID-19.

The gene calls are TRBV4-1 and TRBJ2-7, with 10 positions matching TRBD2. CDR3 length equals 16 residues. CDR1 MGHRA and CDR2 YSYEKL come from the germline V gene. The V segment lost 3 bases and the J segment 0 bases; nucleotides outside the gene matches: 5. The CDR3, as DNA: TGCGCCAGCAGCCATCTAGCGGGAGTATCCTCCTACGAGCAGTACTTC. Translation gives CASSHLAGVSSYEQYF.

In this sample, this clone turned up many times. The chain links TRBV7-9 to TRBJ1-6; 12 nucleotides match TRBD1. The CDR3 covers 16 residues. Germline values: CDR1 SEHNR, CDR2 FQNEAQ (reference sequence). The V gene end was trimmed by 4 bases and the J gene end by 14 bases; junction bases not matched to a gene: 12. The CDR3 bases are TGTGCCAGCAGCTCCGGGACAGGGGGCTATCCCAGGACCCTCCACTTT. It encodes CASSSGTGGYPRTLHF. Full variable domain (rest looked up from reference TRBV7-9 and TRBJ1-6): DTGVSQNPRHKITKRGQNVTFRCDPISEHNRLYWYRQTLGQGPEFLTYFQNEAQLEKSRLLSDRFSAERPKGSFSTLEIQRTEQGDSAMYLCASSSGTGGYPRTLHFGNGTRLTVT.